The 29 T cell receptor beta chains reported below all come from one sample, sequenced in a study of blood T cell repertoires in COVID-19. Data came from immunoSEQ multiplex PCR; TCRdb stores just in-frame clones and leaves some out. The sample shows about 200,000 clones, 85% of them seen only once. Sequencing used peripheral blood. The origin of the receptors is a woman in her 70s with COVID-19, enrolled during active disease.

This clone showed up just a few times. V gene TRBV2 combines with J gene TRBJ1-1, with TRBD1 matching 7 bases. Germline-derived CDR1 and CDR2 are SNHLY and FYNNEI. The length of the CDR3 is 14 residues. With 5 bases clipped from V and 0 bases from J, the junction kept 3 bases outside the gene matches. CDR3 in amino acids: CASSWDSMNTEAFF. In DNA, the CDR3 is TGTGCCAGCAGTTGGGACAGCATGAACACTGAAGCTTTCTTT.

The rearrangement joins TRBV7-9 to TRBJ1-3; 8 bases align to TRBD1. CDR1 and CDR2 from the germline V gene are SEHNR and FQNEAQ (reference sequence). Trimming at V came to 1 base and at J to 2 bases, leaving 1 base not matched to a gene. The CDR3 covers 15 residues. CDR3 in amino acids: CASSLGQGTGNTIYF. CDR3 nucleotide sequence: TGTGCCAGCAGCTTAGGACAGGGGACTGGAAACACCATATATTTT.

The chain carries TRBV5-5 and TRBJ2-3, with D unresolved. The CDR3 length is 12 residues. Germline V CDR1 and CDR2: SGHKS, YYEKEE (reference sequence). V lost 0 bases, J lost 6 bases, and 5 bases lay in between. This CDR3 is CASSLDADTQYF. In DNA form, the CDR3 reads TGTGCCAGCAGCTTGGATGCGGATACGCAGTATTTT.

This clone appeared a single time. The CDR3 loop reads CASSVGNTIYF. CDR3 nucleotides: TGTGCCAGCAGCGTAGGAAACACCATATATTTT. V is TRBV11-3 and J is TRBJ1-3; D unclear. CDR1 is SGHNT, CDR2 YENEEA, per germline. V was clipped by 5 bases and J by 4 bases, with 3 bases between them. The CDR3 is 11 amino acids.

As to this clone: At one end, the junction sequence differs from germline, possibly due to a read error. The chain links TRBV24-1 to TRBJ2-7, with 10 bases matching TRBD1. The CDR3 totals 16 residues. Looked up from germline, CDR1 is KGHDR and CDR2 is SFDVKD. The CDR3 DNA sequence: TGTGCCACCAGTGCCCCCGGGACAGGGGTCTCCCACGAGCAGTACTTC. Its translation: CATSAPGTGVSHEQYF.

The genes are TRBV5-1 and TRBJ2-7; 9 nucleotides agree with TRBD1. The CDR3 extends over 15 amino acids. Germline trimming cut 4 bases from V and 1 base from J; bases unmatched to any gene: 6. Germline values: CDR1 SGHRS, CDR2 YFSETQ. The CDR3 bases are TGCGCCAGCAGCAATGGACAGGGGAAATCCTACGAGCAGTACTTC. This translates into CASSNGQGKSYEQYF.

The chain couples TRBV9 to TRBJ2-2; 10 bases are shared with TRBD2. After removal of 0 bases from V and 5 bases from J, the junction contained 4 bases not matched to a gene. From germline, CDR1 is SGDLS and CDR2 YYNGEE. This CDR3 has 16 amino acids. The chain's CDR3 is CASSVGASGSTGELFF. CDR3 coding DNA: TGTGCCAGCAGCGTAGGGGCTAGCGGGAGTACCGGGGAGCTGTTTTTT.

This sequence joins TRBV12-3 or TRBV12-4 and TRBJ1-1, with 7 bases matching TRBD1. With V trimmed by 5 bases and J by 6 bases, 6 bases remained unmatched. This CDR3 contains 13 residues. CDR3 nucleotide sequence: TGTGCCAGCAGTCTGACAGGGACGGCTGAAGCTTTCTTT. The encoded protein is CASSLTGTAEAFF.

The CDR3 bases are TGTGCCAGCAGCGTAGAACAGGGCCGGACTGGAAACACCATATATTTT. It encodes CASSVEQGRTGNTIYF. This chain connects TRBV9 to TRBJ1-3; weak D call: TRBD1 (6 bases). With 0 bases removed from V and 2 bases from J, the gap between germline ends came to 12 bases. Per the germline V gene, CDR1 is SGDLS and CDR2 is YYNGEE. This CDR3 has 16 amino acids.

CDR3 amino acids: CASSQVERTGGLGYTF. In DNA, the CDR3 is TGTGCCAGCAGCCAAGTCGAAAGGACAGGGGGACTTGGCTACACCTTC. The rearrangement links TRBV3-1 (or the pseudogene TRBV3-2) to TRBJ1-2; 10 bases line up with TRBD1. CDR1 LGHDT and CDR2 YNNKEL come from the germline V gene (reference sequence). CDR3 length equals 16 residues. After removal of 1 base from V and 7 bases from J, the junction contained 9 bases not matched to a gene.

The chain uses TRBV4-1 and TRBJ2-1; weak D call: TRBD2 (6 bases). The CDR3 has 14 amino acids. Trimming cost V 6 bases and J 5 bases, with 14 bases left between them. The germline CDR1 and CDR2 sequences are MGHRA and YSYEKL. The CDR3 coding sequence is TGCGCCAGCAGACTATATGGGACTGACAATGAGCAGTTCTTC. This encodes CASRLYGTDNEQFF.

CDR3 nucleotides: TGTGCCATCAGTGAGTCAGCGAGCTCCTACAATGAGCAGTTCTTC. Encoded protein: CAISESASSYNEQFF. The J gene is TRBJ2-1, the V gene TRBV10-3; D unresolved. In germline, CDR1 is ENHRY, CDR2 SYGVKD. This CDR3 has 15 amino acids. V lost 0 bases to trimming and J lost 0 bases, with 6 bases between them.

V and J are TRBV6-5 and TRBJ2-3, with D perhaps TRBD2 (5 bases). The CDR3 length is 11 residues. The ends were cut back, 10 bases at V and 6 bases at J, with 11 bases in the middle. The V gene's germline CDR1 is MNHEY and CDR2 SVGAGI. The CDR3 here is CATKRGDTQYF. Here the CDR3 DNA reads TGTGCCACCAAACGAGGGGATACGCAGTATTTT.

The chain combines TRBV7-2 with TRBJ1-5; 9 positions agree with TRBD1. The ends lost 5 bases at V and 7 bases at J; junction bases unmatched: 9. This CDR3 has 15 amino acids. Per germline, CDR1 SGHTA and CDR2 FQGNSA. The CDR3 bases are TGTGCCAGCAGCCCGCAAACAGGGGGCGAGCAGCCCCAGCATTTT. Translating gives CASSPQTGGEQPQHF.

This chain links TRBV11-3 with TRBJ2-1; TRBD2 aligns across 8 bases. The V and J ends lost 5 bases and 2 bases, in that order; junction bases with no gene match: 5. The CDR3 has 15 residues. Per germline, CDR1 SGHNT and CDR2 YENEEA. For the CDR3, the DNA is TGTGCCAGCAGCCGAGGACTAGCCACCTACAATGAGCAGTTCTTC. It yields the protein CASSRGLATYNEQFF. The full variable domain, in which reference TRBV11-3 and TRBJ2-1 provide the parts outside the CDR3, is EAGVVQSPRYKIIEKKQPVAFWCNPISGHNTLYWYLQNLGQGPELLIRYENEEAVDDSQLPKDRFSAERLKGVDSTLKIQPAELGDSAVYLCASSRGLATYNEQFFGPGTRLTVL.

This rearrangement joins TRBV14 to TRBJ2-5; D is undetermined. The CDR3 length is 13 residues. V was shortened by 1 base and J by 4 bases, with 7 bases between the two germline ends. The V gene's germline CDR1 is SGHDN and CDR2 FVKESK. CDR3 protein: CASSQGVRETQYF. The DNA of the CDR3 is TGTGCCAGCAGCCAAGGTGTTAGAGAGACCCAGTACTTC.

There are a few counts of this clone. V usage is TRBV29-1 and J usage is TRBJ2-3, with 7 positions matching TRBD1. CDR1 is SQVTM and CDR2 is ANQGSEA in the germline V gene. V shed 1 base and J 0 bases; nucleotides not matched to a gene: 7. This CDR3 comprises 16 residues. The CDR3: CSVEGWGTASTDTQYF. DNA for the CDR3: TGCAGCGTTGAAGGGTGGGGGACAGCTAGCACAGATACGCAGTATTTT.

The chain combines TRBV5-1 with TRBJ1-5, with TRBD1 matching 8 bases. V trimming: 0 bases; J trimming: 0 bases; junction bases outside the gene matches: 5. The CDR3 totals 17 residues. The V gene's germline CDR1 is SGHRS and CDR2 YFSETQ. The CDR3 DNA sequence: TGCGCCAGCAGCTTGGCCCCGGACAGGGATAGCAATCAGCCCCAGCATTTT. This gives the protein CASSLAPDRDSNQPQHF.

The chain carries TRBV19 and TRBJ1-2; 7 bases line up with TRBD1. CDR1 LNHDA and CDR2 SQIVND come from the germline V gene (reference sequence). J was trimmed by 3 bases and V by 3 bases; bases with no gene match: 4. This CDR3 is 14 amino acids long. The CDR3 DNA reads TGTGCCAGTAGTATCCGGGACAGCTACTATGGCTACACCTTC. This gives the protein CASSIRDSYYGYTF.

The chain employs TRBV7-2 and TRBJ2-3; 9 bases fit TRBD1. The V segment lost 6 bases and the J segment 4 bases; nucleotides outside the gene matches: 8. This CDR3 spans 15 amino acids. Germline loops: CDR1 SGHTA, CDR2 FQGNSA. The CDR3 here is CASSPTGGVADTQYF. The CDR3 DNA sequence: TGTGCCAGCAGTCCCACAGGGGGCGTCGCAGATACGCAGTATTTT.

The V gene is TRBV5-1, the J gene TRBJ2-2, with D possibly matching TRBD2 (5 bases). Germline V gene data show CDR1 as SGHRS and CDR2 as YFSETQ. The germline V and J ends were trimmed by 2 bases and 2 bases, with 10 bases remaining between them. This CDR3 is 15 amino acids long. The CDR3 reads CASSFPGLNTGELFF. The CDR3 nucleotides are TGCGCCAGCAGCTTCCCTGGACTCAACACCGGGGAGCTGTTTTTT.

This chain links TRBV24-1 with TRBJ2-7; TRBD1 matches at 8 bases. Germline loops: CDR1 KGHDR, CDR2 SFDVKD. J was trimmed by 3 bases and V by 5 bases; bases with no gene match: 2. The CDR3 length is 13 residues. The CDR3 DNA sequence: TGTGCCACCAGTGGGACAGGGAACTACGAGCAGTACTTC. It translates to CATSGTGNYEQYF.

The chain joins TRBV7-6 to TRBJ1-1, with D possibly TRBD1 on 5 matching bases. Germline V gives CDR1 SGHVS, CDR2 FNYEAQ. The CDR3 consists of 16 residues. The V end was cut by 4 bases, the J end by 5 bases, with 20 bases between. CDR3 DNA sequence: TGTGCCAGCAGCTCCCCGAGGACGGGGGGGAGGACTGAAGCTTTCTTT. Its protein product is CASSSPRTGGRTEAFF.

The chain links TRBV6-2 or TRBV6-3 to TRBJ2-5; TRBD2 matches 10 bases. V shed 2 bases, J shed 4 bases, and the junction held 4 bases outside the gene matches. In germline, CDR1 is MNHEY, CDR2 SVGEGT. CDR3 length: 15 amino acids. CDR3 sequence (DNA): TGTGCCAGCAGTTACAGCGGGAGGGTAGGAGAGACCCAGTACTTC. This translates into CASSYSGRVGETQYF.

V and J are TRBV6-5 and TRBJ1-3; D uncertain. The CDR3 runs 13 residues. Germline V CDR1 and CDR2: MNHEY, SVGAGI. V was cut by 4 bases and J by 4 bases, with 8 bases left in between. CDR3 in DNA: TGTGCCAGCAGTTCGGCGGGAGGAAACACCATATATTTT. It yields the protein CASSSAGGNTIYF.

This chain uses TRBV24-1 with TRBJ2-5; 8 bases fit TRBD1. V lost 5 bases to trimming and J lost 5 bases; unmatched junction nucleotides: 6. CDR1 is KGHDR and CDR2 is SFDVKD in the germline V gene. CDR3 length: 14 residues. CDR3 sequence reads: CATSAPGGGETQYF. The CDR3 DNA reads as TGTGCCACCAGTGCCCCAGGGGGCGGGGAGACCCAGTACTTC.

This clone came up a few times. The genes are TRBV30 and TRBJ1-3, with D maybe TRBD1 (5 bases). The V gene's germline CDR1 is GTSNPN and CDR2 SVGIG (reference sequence). This CDR3 has 14 amino acids. V was clipped by 3 bases and J by 2 bases, with 11 bases between them. CDR3 sequence reads: CAWRMGGTGNTIYF. CDR3 nucleotides: TGTGCCTGGAGGATGGGGGGTACTGGAAACACCATATATTTT.

The chain joins TRBV6-5 to TRBJ2-7; 10 bases line up with TRBD2. CDR1 and CDR2 (germline): MNHEY, SVGAGI. Germline trimming cut 2 bases from V and 6 bases from J; bases unmatched to any gene: 4. The CDR3 length is 14 residues. The CDR3 DNA reads TGTGCCAGCAGTTACCTAGCGGGAGTAGGCGAGCAGTACTTC. Residues: CASSYLAGVGEQYF.

V is TRBV4-3 and J is TRBJ1-2; tentatively, D is TRBD1 (6 bases). The CDR3 runs 14 residues. Trimming removed 0 bases from V and 5 bases from J, with 10 bases in between. Per the germline V gene, CDR1 is LGHNA and CDR2 is YSLEER. CDR3 sequence: CASSQDPQGYGYTF. In DNA form, the CDR3 reads TGCGCCAGCAGCCAAGATCCCCAGGGGTATGGCTACACCTTC.